This entry concerns a single T cell receptor (beta chain). This specimen comes from a study of T cell responses to AZD1222 COVID-19 vaccine. Sequencing used immunoSEQ multiplex PCR; TCRdb keeps in-frame clones, though not all of them. The sample lists about 130,000 clones; approximately 85% were seen once. Germline-derived CDR1 and CDR2 are SGHVS and FNYEAQ. CDR3 length equals 13 residues. V gave up 5 bases and J gave up 1 base, with 9 bases separating them. Material: peripheral blood, obtained on day 0 of AZD1222 vaccination. The rearrangement uses TRBV7-6 and TRBJ2-7; D may be TRBD1 (5 bases). This TCR was sampled from an adult in good health. The CDR3 spells CASSRDSSYEQYF. DNA of the CDR3: TGTGCCAGCAGCCGAGACAGTTCCTACGAGCAGTACTTC.